This TCR beta chain was found in a study of technical replicates of blood from several donors. The method was immunoSEQ multiplex PCR; TCRdb's version includes in-frame clones alone and lacks a portion of them. The top ten hold around 0.28% of the sample, which has fewer than 100,000 clones, approximately 96% seen once. The CDR3 length is 16 residues. With 0 bases removed from V and 2 bases from J, the gap between germline ends came to 13 bases. Germline CDR1 is MNHEY and CDR2 is SVGAGI. Sequencing was done on a sample of T cells isolated from PBMCs. J is TRBJ1-2 and V is TRBV6-5; D gene ambiguous. The receptor was derived from a human donor in good health. The CDR3 DNA follows: TGTGCCAGCAGTTACTCGTTTGGTTCCGGGAACTATGGCTACACCTTC. Translated: CASSYSFGSGNYGYTF.